This TCR beta chain was sequenced during a study of T cell responses to AZD1222 COVID-19 vaccine. Study-wide results and limits: Increased Spike-specific TCR breadth and depth were observed after two AZD1222 doses. Regions left unmutated in variants are reportedly the target of nearly half of spike-specific TCRs. It was only a handful of AZD1222 recipients who were seropositive at baseline.

V was pared by 5 bases and J by 4 bases, with 12 bases between. Germline-derived CDR1 and CDR2 are LNHDA and SQIVND (reference sequence). This CDR3 is built from 14 residues. Sequenced by immunoSEQ multiplex PCR; TCRdb stores in-frame clones only, minus some. This table has 150,000 or so clones, roughly nine tenths appearing once. Of note for this clone: Its antigen is undetermined.

This TCR derives from an adult in good health. The sample in question was peripheral blood, obtained on day 0 of AZD1222 vaccination. The chain recombines TRBV19 with TRBJ2-1, with no clear D. This CDR3 is CASSGRDLYNEQFF. CDR3 DNA sequence: TGTGCCAGTAGTGGAAGAGACCTATACAATGAGCAGTTCTTC.